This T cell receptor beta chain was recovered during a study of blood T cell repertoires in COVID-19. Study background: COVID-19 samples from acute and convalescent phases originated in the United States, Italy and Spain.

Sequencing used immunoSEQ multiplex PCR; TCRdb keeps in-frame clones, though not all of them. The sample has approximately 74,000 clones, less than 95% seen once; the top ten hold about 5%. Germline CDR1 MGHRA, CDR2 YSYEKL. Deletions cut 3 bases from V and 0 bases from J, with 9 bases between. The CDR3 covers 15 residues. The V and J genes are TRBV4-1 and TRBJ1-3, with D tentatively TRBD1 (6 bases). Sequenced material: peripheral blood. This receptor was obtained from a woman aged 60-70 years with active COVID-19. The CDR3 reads CASSQTGSSGNTIYF. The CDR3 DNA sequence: TGCGCCAGCAGCCAGACAGGATCCTCTGGAAACACCATATATTTT.